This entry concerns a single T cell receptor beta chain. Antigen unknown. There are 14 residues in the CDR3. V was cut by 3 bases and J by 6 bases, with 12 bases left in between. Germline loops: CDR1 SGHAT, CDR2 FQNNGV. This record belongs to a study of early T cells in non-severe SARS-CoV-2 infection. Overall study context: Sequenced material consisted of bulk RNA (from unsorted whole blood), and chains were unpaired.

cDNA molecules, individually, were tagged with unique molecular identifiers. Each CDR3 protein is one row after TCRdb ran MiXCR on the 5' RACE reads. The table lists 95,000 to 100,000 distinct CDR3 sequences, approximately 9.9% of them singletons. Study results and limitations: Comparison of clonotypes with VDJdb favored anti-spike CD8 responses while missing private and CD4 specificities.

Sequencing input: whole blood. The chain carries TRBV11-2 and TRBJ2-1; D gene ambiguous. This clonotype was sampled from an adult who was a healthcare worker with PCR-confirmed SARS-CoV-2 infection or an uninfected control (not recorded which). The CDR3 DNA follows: TGTGCCAGCAGCTTCCCAGTACCTGGCAATGAGCAGTTCTTC. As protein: CASSFPVPGNEQFF.